This T cell receptor beta chain was recovered during a study of T cell changes during pregnancy in multiple sclerosis. Between the trimmed V and J ends, which lost 0 bases and 5 bases, there was a span of 11 bases. The length of the CDR3 is 14 residues. Germline CDR1 and CDR2: MNHEY and SMNVEV (reference sequence). Measured with immunoSEQ multiplex PCR; TCRdb has only the in-frame clones, and not every one. The data hold 40,000 to 50,000 clones, with approximately 94% observed a single time. The receptor was isolated from a female donor with multiple sclerosis, enrolled in a pregnancy study. Sequenced material: CD8+ T cells from peripheral blood mononuclear cells, taken in the third trimester of pregnancy. The V and J genes are TRBV27 and TRBJ2-7; D is uncertain. The CDR3 loop reads CASSLSTTKNEQYF. CDR3 DNA sequence: TGTGCCAGCAGTTTATCGACAACGAAAAACGAGCAGTACTTC.